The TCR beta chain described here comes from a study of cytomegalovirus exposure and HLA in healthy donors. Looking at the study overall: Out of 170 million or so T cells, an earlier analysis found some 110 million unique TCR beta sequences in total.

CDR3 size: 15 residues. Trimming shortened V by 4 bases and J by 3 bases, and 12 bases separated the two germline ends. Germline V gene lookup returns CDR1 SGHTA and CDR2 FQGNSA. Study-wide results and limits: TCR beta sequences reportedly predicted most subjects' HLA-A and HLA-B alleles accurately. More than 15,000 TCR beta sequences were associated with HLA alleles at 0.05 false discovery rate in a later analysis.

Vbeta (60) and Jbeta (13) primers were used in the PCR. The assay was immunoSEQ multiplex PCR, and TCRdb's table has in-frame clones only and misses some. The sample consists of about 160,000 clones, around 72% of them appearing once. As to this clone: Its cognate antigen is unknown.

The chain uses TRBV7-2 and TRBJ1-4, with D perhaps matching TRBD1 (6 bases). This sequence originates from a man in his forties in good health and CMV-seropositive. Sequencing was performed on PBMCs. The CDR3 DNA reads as TGTGCCAGCAGCTCCGCAGGGGCCTCTAATGAAAAACTGTTTTTT. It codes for CASSSAGASNEKLFF.